The 20 T cell receptor beta chains presented below share a single source sample, sequenced in a study of blood T cell repertoires in COVID-19. Repertoires were generated with immunoSEQ multiplex PCR, while TCRdb's copy carries only in-frame clones and drops some. The sample carries 250,000 to 350,000 clones, around 90% recorded once. Sequencing used PBMCs or T cells enriched from blood (not recorded which). These receptors were obtained from a woman aged 25 to 39 who had recovered from COVID-19.

This clone was counted once. V gene TRBV29-1 combines with J gene TRBJ2-2; D is possibly TRBD2 (6 bases). The CDR3 covers 14 residues. The germline gives CDR1 SQVTM, CDR2 ANQGSEA. Between the trimmed V and J ends, which lost 4 bases and 2 bases, there was a span of 11 bases. CDR3 nucleotide sequence: TGCAGCGTTGCTGTAGCGGAAAACACCGGGGAGCTGTTTTTT. Translated: CSVAVAENTGELFF.

On this clone itself: The conserved phenylalanine or tryptophan is not found at the CDR3 terminus, so this likely reflects a read error. The DNA is omitted, as the CDR3 cannot be located on it reliably, and the CDR3 follows TCRdb's listing. The rearrangement joins TRBV5-6 to TRBJ1-5; TRBD1 is the table's D call and was not checked against the DNA. CDR1 and CDR2 from the germline V gene are SGHDT and YYEEEE. 12 amino acids form the CDR3, both terminal residues included. CDR3 loop: CASSLRTGGLII.

The rearrangement links TRBV6-5 to TRBJ2-5, with D maybe TRBD2 (5 bases). The CDR3 has 15 residues. The V and J ends lost 1 base and 2 bases respectively, with 11 bases between them. Germline CDR1 is MNHEY and CDR2 is SVGAGI. For the CDR3, the DNA is TGTGCCAGCAGTTACTGGGCCACGGGGCAAGAGACCCAGTACTTC. Its translation: CASSYWATGQETQYF.

This clone was counted between two and nine times. J is TRBJ1-4 and V is TRBV25-1, with D unclear. The CDR3 runs to 17 residues. V lost 1 base and J 4 bases, leaving 16 bases between the germline ends. Germline CDR1 and CDR2: MGHDK and SYGVNS. This CDR3 is CASSESNLIANNEKLFF. The DNA for the CDR3 is TGTGCCAGCAGTGAATCTAATCTCATAGCCAATAATGAAAAACTGTTTTTT.

The chain carries TRBV19 and TRBJ1-1; TRBD1 might be the D (6 bases). Trimming stripped 6 bases from V and 5 bases from J, with 13 bases between. This CDR3 spans 13 amino acids. CDR1 and CDR2 from the germline V gene are LNHDA and SQIVND (reference sequence). The CDR3 DNA sequence: TGTGCCAGTAGCCCTGGACAGTTTACTGAAGCTTTCTTT. This codes for CASSPGQFTEAFF.

The chain joins TRBV6-5 to TRBJ1-1; D not resolved. The CDR3 is 15 residues long. The V gene's germline CDR1 is MNHEY and CDR2 SVGAGI. The V end lost 0 bases, the J end lost 5 bases, and 13 bases lay between the germline ends. The CDR3 region has the DNA TGTGCCAGCAGTTACTCGAGTCGGTTTTCGACTGAAGCTTTCTTT. Protein: CASSYSSRFSTEAFF.

The chain joins TRBV28 to TRBJ2-1; 7 bases align to TRBD2. Germline CDR1 is MDHEN and CDR2 is SYDVKM. The V segment lost 2 bases and the J segment 6 bases; nucleotides outside the gene matches: 4. The CDR3 is made up of 14 amino acids. The CDR3 nucleotides are TGTGCCAGCAGTTTAGGGCGGGGGAGCAATGAGCAGTTCTTC. Protein: CASSLGRGSNEQFF.

This CDR3 reads CASSRQGSYEQYF. CDR3 bases: TGCGCCAGCAGTCGACAGGGTTCCTACGAGCAGTACTTC. This chain links TRBV4-1 with TRBJ2-7, with 7 bases fitting TRBD1. Germline trimming cut 6 bases from V and 1 base from J; bases unmatched to any gene: 3. This CDR3 is built from 13 residues. Germline V CDR1 and CDR2: MGHRA, YSYEKL.

The chain employs TRBV6-6 and TRBJ2-7; 8 nucleotides match TRBD2. CDR3 size: 14 residues. The ends lost 2 bases at V and 2 bases at J; junction bases unmatched: 2. Germline V gives CDR1 MNHNY, CDR2 SVGAGI (reference sequence). The CDR3 is CASSYERGTYEQYF. The CDR3 region has the DNA TGTGCCAGCAGTTACGAGCGGGGGACCTACGAGCAGTACTTC.

The chain couples TRBV28 to TRBJ2-5; 9 bases are shared with TRBD2. Germline V gene sequence: CDR1 MDHEN, CDR2 SYDVKM. The CDR3 is 15 residues long. V lost 6 bases and J lost 5; bases outside the gene matches: 10. CDR3 amino acids: CASRGARGGAETQYF. CDR3 nucleotide sequence: TGTGCCAGCAGGGGGGCGCGCGGGGGGGCCGAGACCCAGTACTTC.

V usage is TRBV10-3 and J usage is TRBJ1-2, with 7 bases lining up with TRBD1. V was pared by 7 bases and J by 6 bases, with 8 bases of the junction left unmatched. The germline gives CDR1 ENHRY, CDR2 SYGVKD. The CDR3 contains 13 residues. The CDR3 protein is CAITITGVDGYTF. In nucleotides, the CDR3 is TGTGCCATCACGATAACAGGGGTAGATGGCTACACCTTC.

This sequence joins TRBV12-5 and TRBJ2-3, with 8 bases that match TRBD1. V was pared by 5 bases and J by 2 bases, with 3 bases of the junction left unmatched. The germline V gene encodes CDR1 LGHNT and CDR2 FRNRAP. There are 14 residues in the CDR3. The CDR3: CASGRQGITDTQYF. For the CDR3, the DNA is TGTGCTAGTGGTCGACAGGGGATCACAGATACGCAGTATTTT.

This chain joins TRBV6-5 and TRBJ1-1; D unclear. V gave up 7 bases and J gave up 3 bases, with 15 bases separating them. Germline CDR1 reads MNHEY; CDR2 reads SVGAGI. CDR3 length: 14 amino acids. Written as DNA, the CDR3 is TGTGCCAGCATCTTATGGGGAGGCGACACTGAAGCTTTCTTT. Its protein is CASILWGGDTEAFF.

The V gene is TRBV9, the J gene TRBJ2-1; 10 bases are a match to TRBD2. The CDR3 extends over 18 amino acids. Germline V gene lookup returns CDR1 SGDLS and CDR2 YYNGEE. The trim removed 4 bases at V and 6 bases at J, leaving 16 bases unmatched. CDR3 amino acids: CASSPHRTLAGVVNEQFF. For the CDR3, the DNA is TGTGCCAGCAGCCCCCACCGGACCCTAGCGGGAGTGGTCAATGAGCAGTTCTTC.

The chain carries TRBV7-2 and TRBJ1-1, with TRBD1 as a possible D gene (5 bases). Germline loops: CDR1 SGHTA, CDR2 FQGNSA. Trimming took 3 bases from V and 7 from J, leaving 12 bases between them. CDR3 length: 13 amino acids. The CDR3 region is CASSFDSLFEAFF. In DNA form, the CDR3 reads TGTGCCAGCAGCTTTGACAGTCTTTTTGAAGCTTTCTTT.

The CDR3, as DNA: TGTGCCAGCAGCTTCGACAGGGGGCGGACCTACGAGCAGTACTTC. Amino acids: CASSFDRGRTYEQYF. This chain links TRBV11-1 with TRBJ2-7; TRBD1 matches at 10 bases. V was pared by 3 bases and J by 2 bases, with 4 bases of the junction left unmatched. Germline CDR1 is SGHAT and CDR2 is FQDESV (reference sequence). The CDR3 runs to 15 residues. Complete variable domain (other parts from reference TRBV11-1 and TRBJ2-7): EAEVAQSPRYKITEKSQAVAFWCDPISGHATLYWYRQILGQGPELLVQFQDESVVDDSQLPKDRFSAERLKGVDSTLKIQPAELGDSAMYLCASSFDRGRTYEQYFGPGTRLTVT.

J is TRBJ1-4 and V is TRBV2, with 7 positions matching TRBD1. Per the germline V gene, CDR1 is SNHLY and CDR2 is FYNNEI. Losses at the gene ends were 6 bases for V and 5 bases for J; bases not matched to a gene: 9. The CDR3 contains 15 residues. CDR3 coding DNA: TGTGCCAGCAGGGCGACAGGGAAGCGGAATGAAAAACTGTTTTTT. It specifies CASRATGKRNEKLFF.

The chain couples TRBV27 to TRBJ2-5, with D possibly TRBD2 on 6 matching bases. In germline, CDR1 is MNHEY, CDR2 SMNVEV (reference sequence). Trimming stripped 3 bases from V and 5 bases from J, with 10 bases between. The CDR3 runs to 13 residues. This CDR3 reads CASSFLGGETQYF. The CDR3 DNA reads TGTGCCAGCAGTTTTCTAGGAGGGGAGACCCAGTACTTC.

The rearrangement uses TRBV6-5 and TRBJ2-5; 7 nucleotides match TRBD2. This CDR3 is 11 amino acids long. Losses at the gene ends were 6 bases for V and 5 bases for J; bases not matched to a gene: 0. The germline V gene has CDR1 MNHEY and CDR2 SVGAGI. The CDR3 loop is CASRAGETQYF. DNA for the CDR3: TGTGCCAGCAGAGCGGGGGAGACCCAGTACTTC.

The chain's CDR3 is CASSPKQGASNQPQHF. CDR3 DNA: TGTGCCAGCAGTCCAAAGCAGGGGGCTAGCAATCAGCCCCAGCATTTT. This chain links TRBV27 with TRBJ1-5; 8 bases map to TRBD1. V shed 5 bases and J 0 bases; nucleotides not matched to a gene: 6. CDR1 is MNHEY and CDR2 is SMNVEV in the germline V gene (reference sequence). This CDR3 region has 16 residues.